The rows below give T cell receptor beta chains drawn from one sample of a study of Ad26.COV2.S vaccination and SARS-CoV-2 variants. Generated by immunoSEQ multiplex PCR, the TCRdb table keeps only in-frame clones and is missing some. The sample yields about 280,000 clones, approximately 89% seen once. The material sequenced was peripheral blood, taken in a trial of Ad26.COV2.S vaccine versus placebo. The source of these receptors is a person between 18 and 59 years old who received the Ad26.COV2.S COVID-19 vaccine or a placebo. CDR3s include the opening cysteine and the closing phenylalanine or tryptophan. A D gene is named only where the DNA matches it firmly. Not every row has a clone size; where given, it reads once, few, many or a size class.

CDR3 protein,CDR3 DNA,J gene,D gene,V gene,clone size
CSALTGQREFF,TGCAGTGCACTTACAGGTCAGCGAGAGTTCTTC,TRBJ2-1,.,TRBV20-1,.
CASSLTGFKNIQYF,TGTGCCAGTAGCTTGACAGGGTTCAAAAACATTCAGTACTTC,TRBJ2-4,TRBD1,TRBV19,.
CASSFRTAITDTQYF,TGTGCCAGCAGCTTCCGGACAGCTATCACAGATACGCAGTATTTT,TRBJ2-3,.,TRBV11-2,.
CASSHPGGNGYTF,TGTGCCAGCAGCCACCCCGGGGGGAATGGCTACACCTTC,TRBJ1-2,.,TRBV5-8,medium-sized
CASSPWTGNVNTEAFF,TGTGCCAGCAGCCCGTGGACAGGGAATGTGAACACTGAAGCTTTCTTT,TRBJ1-1,TRBD1,TRBV14,.
CASSFSGVTDTQYF,TGTGCCAGCAGCTTTAGCGGGGTCACAGATACGCAGTATTTT,TRBJ2-3,TRBD2,TRBV3-1/TRBV3-2,.
CASSLVQQETQYF,TGCGCCAGCAGCTTGGTCCAGCAAGAGACCCAGTACTTC,TRBJ2-5,.,TRBV5-1,.
CASRDTLNTEAFF,TGTGCCAGCAGAGACACGTTGAACACTGAAGCTTTCTTT,TRBJ1-1,.,TRBV6-5,few
CSVGGGLSYEQYF,TGCAGCGTGGGGGGGGGACTCTCCTACGAGCAGTACTTC,TRBJ2-7,TRBD2,TRBV29-1,.
CASSPRLAGGRDYNEQFF,TGTGCCAGCAGTCCTAGACTAGCGGGGGGGCGGGACTACAATGAGCAGTTCTTC,TRBJ2-1,TRBD2,TRBV7-2,.
CASSFSHPPPPGAYGYTF,TGTGCCAGCAGCTTTTCCCACCCCCCACCCCCGGGGGCCTATGGCTACACCTTC,TRBJ1-2,.,TRBV7-2,.
CAISEGGVATDTQYF,TGTGCCATCAGTGAAGGGGGCGTAGCAACAGATACGCAGTATTTT,TRBJ2-3,TRBD1,TRBV10-3,.
CASSLSLFMNTEAFF,TGTGCCAGCAGCTTGTCCCTATTCATGAACACTGAAGCTTTCTTT,TRBJ1-1,.,TRBV5-6,once
CASRQRTGTGAYGYTF,TGTGCCAGCAGACAAAGAACCGGGACAGGGGCCTATGGCTACACCTTC,TRBJ1-2,TRBD1,TRBV2,.
CASSAGDYISTDTQYF,TGTGCCAGCAGTGCAGGGGACTACATTAGCACAGATACGCAGTATTTT,TRBJ2-3,.,TRBV6-4,.